The 15 T cell receptor beta chains presented below share a single source sample, sequenced in a study of shared clonotypes between healthy human individuals. The data were produced by immunoSEQ multiplex PCR, yet TCRdb's version contains in-frame clones alone and is incomplete. Here the sample spans over 1.5 million clones, 98% being singletons. Sequences were obtained from naive CD4+ T cells sorted from blood. Subset denoted: CD45RA+ positively selected. All receptors come from a man between 25 and 39 years old in good health.

The gene calls are TRBV5-1 and TRBJ2-3; 9 bases map to TRBD2. With 4 bases clipped from V and 4 bases from J, the junction kept 10 bases outside the gene matches. Germline V gene data show CDR1 as SGHRS and CDR2 as YFSETQ. The CDR3 contains 16 residues. CDR3 in DNA: TGCGCCAGCAGCAGGGATGGTAGCGGGAGCGCAGATACGCAGTATTTT. It translates to CASSRDGSGSADTQYF.

This clone was observed a few times. The J gene is TRBJ2-2, the V gene TRBV5-4; 12 bases are a match to TRBD1. Trimming cost V 3 bases and J 9 bases; bases outside gene matches: 9. Germline lookup yields CDR1 SGHNT and CDR2 YYREEE (reference sequence). The CDR3 totals 16 residues. The CDR3 coding sequence is TGTGCCAGCAGCTCGGGACAGGGGGCTATGAACAGGGAGCTGTTTTTT. Protein product: CASSSGQGAMNRELFF.

The chain carries TRBV18 and TRBJ2-7, with 8 bases aligning to TRBD2. Germline loops: CDR1 KGHSH, CDR2 LQKENI. CDR3 length: 16 residues. The J segment lost 4 bases and the V segment lost 6 bases, leaving 14 bases of the junction unmatched. CDR3 bases: TGTGCCAGCTCGCATTATTCACTAGCGGATCTATACGAGCAGTACTTC. This gives the protein CASSHYSLADLYEQYF.

The chain combines TRBV5-1 with TRBJ1-4; 7 bases map to TRBD1. Germline trimming cut 0 bases from V and 5 bases from J; bases unmatched to any gene: 10. The CDR3 has 17 amino acids. The V gene's germline CDR1 is SGHRS and CDR2 YFSETQ. The CDR3 DNA follows: TGCGCCAGCAGCTTGGTCCGGGACAGACTTGACAATGAAAAACTGTTTTTT. Translated, it gives CASSLVRDRLDNEKLFF.

This clone was detected once. V is TRBV19 and J is TRBJ2-1; tentatively, D is TRBD2 (5 bases). CDR1 and CDR2 (germline): LNHDA, SQIVND (reference sequence). The CDR3 extends over 15 amino acids. Trimming removed 3 bases from V and 1 base from J, with 10 bases in between. The CDR3 spells CASSIEAVSYNEQFF. CDR3 DNA: TGTGCCAGTAGTATCGAAGCGGTATCCTACAATGAGCAGTTCTTC.

This chain uses TRBV28 with TRBJ2-3; 7 nucleotides agree with TRBD1. V lost 6 bases and J lost 2; bases outside the gene matches: 8. CDR3 length equals 15 residues. Germline CDR1 is MDHEN and CDR2 is SYDVKM. The CDR3 DNA follows: TGTGCCAGCAGCGTCGACAGGGATTACACAGATACGCAGTATTTT. It encodes CASSVDRDYTDTQYF.

This clone was seen a single time. The chain carries TRBV9 and TRBJ2-1; 12 bases agree with TRBD2. Germline trimming cut 4 bases from V and 6 bases from J; bases unmatched to any gene: 5. The CDR3 contains 15 residues. In germline, CDR1 is SGDLS, CDR2 YYNGEE. CDR3 in amino acids: CASSPLAGGGNEQFF. CDR3 coding DNA: TGTGCCAGCAGCCCCCTAGCGGGAGGGGGCAATGAGCAGTTCTTC.

Notes on this clone: Other nucleotide sequences from this sample produce the same CDR3. This chain links TRBV6-5 with TRBJ2-1; D remains unclear. There are 13 residues in the CDR3. Germline V gives CDR1 MNHEY, CDR2 SVGAGI. The ends were cut back, 6 bases at V and 0 bases at J, with 6 bases in the middle. The CDR3 loop reads CASRQSSYNEQFF. In nucleotides, the CDR3 is TGTGCCAGCAGACAGAGCTCCTACAATGAGCAGTTCTTC.

The rearrangement joins TRBV27 to TRBJ2-7; maybe TRBD2 (6 bases). V lost 3 bases, J lost 4 bases, and 19 bases lay in between. Germline lookup yields CDR1 MNHEY and CDR2 SMNVEV (reference sequence). The CDR3 is 16 residues long. The CDR3 loop reads CASSFGGSGHWYEQYF. The DNA of the CDR3 is TGTGCCAGCAGTTTCGGAGGGAGTGGGCACTGGTACGAGCAGTACTTC.

This chain uses TRBV5-4 with TRBJ2-2; D is unresolved. Germline loops: CDR1 SGHNT, CDR2 YYREEE (reference sequence). The V and J ends lost 10 bases and 1 base respectively, with 14 bases between them. This CDR3 has 14 amino acids. The CDR3 DNA is TGTGCCTCCGGGTCACCGATGAACACCGGGGAGCTGTTTTTT. Translation: CASGSPMNTGELFF.

The chain uses TRBV5-4 and TRBJ2-2, with no clear D. The CDR3 is 16 residues long. The germline V gene encodes CDR1 SGHNT and CDR2 YYREEE (reference sequence). Trimming pared 4 bases from V and 1 base from J, leaving 14 bases between. The CDR3 DNA reads as TGTGCCAGCAGCCCCTCTCGCGGTTTGAACACCGGGGAGCTGTTTTTT. Amino acids: CASSPSRGLNTGELFF.

This clone came up once. This chain connects TRBV5-1 to TRBJ2-1; D possibly corresponds to TRBD2 (6 bases). The CDR3 has 13 amino acids. Germline V gene data show CDR1 as SGHRS and CDR2 as YFSETQ. V dropped 2 bases and J dropped 6 bases, with 9 bases sitting between them. CDR3 sequence reads: CASSLISGNEQFF. The DNA for the CDR3 is TGCGCCAGCAGCTTAATTAGCGGCAATGAGCAGTTCTTC.

V gene TRBV5-1 combines with J gene TRBJ1-2; the match to TRBD1 covers 7 bases. Germline assignment: CDR1 SGHRS and CDR2 YFSETQ. Germline trimming cut 4 bases from V and 7 bases from J; bases unmatched to any gene: 10. The CDR3 length is 14 residues. The CDR3 bases are TGCGCCAGCAGCCCCCACGGACAGGTAGTTGGCTACACCTTC. Translated: CASSPHGQVVGYTF.

The CDR3 region is CASSHSGRDPDTQYF. The CDR3 region has the DNA TGTGCCAGCAGCCATAGCGGGAGGGATCCAGATACGCAGTATTTT. V usage is TRBV7-3 and J usage is TRBJ2-3; TRBD2 agrees at 11 bases. Trimming removed 5 bases from V and 4 bases from J; junction bases left unmatched: 5. Per the germline V gene, CDR1 is SGHTA and CDR2 is FQGTGA. CDR3 length: 15 residues.

The chain uses TRBV4-3 and TRBJ2-3; 8 positions agree with TRBD2. V was pared by 3 bases and J by 4 bases, with 15 bases of the junction left unmatched. The germline CDR1 and CDR2 sequences are LGHNA and YSLEER. The CDR3 loop spans 18 amino acids. CDR3 protein: CASSQPWGAGVDSDTQYF. The DNA for the CDR3 is TGCGCCAGCAGCCAGCCTTGGGGAGCGGGAGTTGATTCAGATACGCAGTATTTT.